These 8 T cell receptor beta chains were sequenced from one sample in a study of monozygotic twins with cystic fibrosis (dated by TCRdb to the early 2020s). Library creation used the immunoSEQ multiplex PCR assay. TCRdb obtained this table from immuneACCESS and retained in-frame rearrangements with V and J assigned. These tables miss some clones; where compared with another copy, unresolved V genes account for less than half of the shortfall, and the remainder is unexplained. The sample records roughly 32,000 clones, approximately 97% of which are singletons. The leading ten clones occupy around 0.17% of the sample. The sequencing input was blood. The receptor set was obtained from a girl aged 2-9 years with cystic fibrosis.

The chain employs TRBV28 and TRBJ1-3; 10 bases line up with TRBD1. The CDR3 has 17 residues. Germline trimming cut 4 bases from V and 0 bases from J; bases unmatched to any gene: 6. The germline CDR1 and CDR2 sequences are MDHEN and SYDVKM. In DNA form, the CDR3 reads TGTGCCAGCAGTTCCGTCGGGACAGGGGCCTCTGGAAACACCATATATTTT. Amino acid sequence: CASSSVGTGASGNTIYF.

This clone was observed a single time. This sequence joins TRBV10-1 and TRBJ1-4, with TRBD1 identical over 11 bases. V lost 4 bases, J lost 8 bases, and 9 bases stayed unmatched. CDR3 length: 16 residues. CDR1 is WNHNN and CDR2 is SYGVQD in the germline V gene (reference sequence). CDR3 DNA: TGCGCCAGCAGTGCCGGGACAGGGGGTCATGAAGAAAAACTGTTTTTT. It specifies CASSAGTGGHEEKLFF.

The rearrangement links TRBV5-1 to TRBJ1-1; 7 bases are shared with TRBD1. V gave up 0 bases and J gave up 1 base; unmatched junction bases: 12. The length of the CDR3 is 18 residues. The germline gives CDR1 SGHRS, CDR2 YFSETQ. The chain's CDR3 is CASSLAIGTVKPNTEAFF. CDR3 DNA: TGCGCCAGCAGCTTGGCCATCGGGACAGTGAAACCGAACACTGAAGCTTTCTTT.

The chain links TRBV6-5 to TRBJ2-2; D assignment may be TRBD1 or TRBD2 (5 bases each). Looked up from germline, CDR1 is MNHEY and CDR2 is SVGAGI. The CDR3 runs 16 residues. V was cut by 1 base and J by 1 base, with 10 bases left in between. CDR3 nucleotide sequence: TGTGCCAGCAGTTACTACCGGGGACGGAACACCGGGGAGCTGTTTTTT. Its protein is CASSYYRGRNTGELFF.

The chain combines TRBV6-1 with TRBJ2-7; TRBD1 matches at 12 bases. J lost 7 bases, V lost 8 bases, and 9 bases had no gene match. This CDR3 comprises 14 residues. Germline-derived CDR1 and CDR2 are MNHNS and SASEGT. CDR3 sequence (DNA): TGTGCCAGCTTCTCCGGGACAGGGGGCCCTGAGCAGTACTTC. This sequence encodes CASFSGTGGPEQYF.

This chain uses TRBV30 with TRBJ2-7; 14 bases map to TRBD2. There are 17 residues in the CDR3. Trimming cost V 4 bases and J 5 bases; bases outside gene matches: 13. Germline V gene lookup returns CDR1 GTSNPN and CDR2 SVGIG (reference sequence). CDR3 nucleotide sequence: TGTGCCTGGACCAAGGGGGGACTAGCGGGAGCAGGTCACGAGCAGTACTTC. It codes for CAWTKGGLAGAGHEQYF. Together with reference TRBV30 and TRBJ2-7, the CDR3 gives the full variable domain: SQTIHQWPATLVQPVGSPLSLECTVEGTSNPNLYWYRQAAGRGLQLLFYSVGIGQISSEVPQNLSASRPQDRQFILSSKKLLLSDSGFYLCAWTKGGLAGAGHEQYFGPGTRLTVT.

The chain recombines TRBV28 with TRBJ1-2; 7 nucleotides line up with TRBD1. The CDR3 is made up of 15 amino acids. Germline-derived CDR1 and CDR2 are MDHEN and SYDVKM. Losses at the gene ends were 5 bases for V and 7 bases for J; bases not matched to a gene: 13. CDR3 DNA sequence: TGTGCCAGCAGTCAAACAGGGGAGTATAGTATTGGCTACACCTTC. The encoded protein is CASSQTGEYSIGYTF.

This chain uses TRBV19 with TRBJ1-6; D is possibly TRBD1 (6 bases). The germline V gene encodes CDR1 LNHDA and CDR2 SQIVND (reference sequence). This CDR3 has 13 residues. V was trimmed by 10 bases and J by 10 bases, leaving 17 bases between them. The CDR3 here is CATRWGAGSPLHF. For the CDR3, the DNA is TGTGCCACCCGCTGGGGGGCAGGCTCACCCCTCCACTTT.